These T cell receptor beta chains were read from a single sample in a study of cytomegalovirus exposure and HLA in healthy donors. The method was immunoSEQ multiplex PCR; TCRdb's version includes in-frame clones alone and lacks a portion of them. The sample yields some 57,000 clones, roughly 90% seen once. Material: PBMCs. The receptors were sampled from a man aged 25-40 years in good health and CMV-seropositive. CDR3s include the opening cysteine and the closing phenylalanine or tryptophan. D genes are given only for firm matches. Expanded clones are given a class, and other clones once, few, many or no size at all.

>TRBD1|TRBV2|NA|TRBJ1-5
CASSKQGAAQPQHF
TGTGCCAGCAGTAAACAGGGGGCCGCTCAGCCCCAGCATTTT
>NA|TRBV2|NA|TRBJ1-1
CASIRGNTEAFF
TGTGCCAGCATCAGGGGGAACACTGAAGCTTTCTTT
>NA|TRBV19|NA|TRBJ1-5
CASSISEEPQHF
TGTGCCAGTAGTATTTCTGAGGAGCCCCAGCATTTT
>NA|TRBV10-2|NA|TRBJ2-3
CASSEGQVPDTQYF
TGCGCCAGCAGTGAGGGACAAGTCCCCGATACGCAGTATTTT
>NA|TRBV6-5|few|TRBJ1-4
CASSYGRTNEKLFF
TGTGCCAGCAGTTACGGCAGGACTAATGAAAAACTGTTTTTT
>TRBD2|TRBV5-1|few|TRBJ2-3
CASSRLSGRTDTQYF
TGCGCCAGCAGCAGGTTGAGCGGGAGAACAGATACGCAGTATTTT
>NA|TRBV5-1|NA|TRBJ2-6
CASSSTVSGANVLTF
TGCGCCAGCAGCAGTACGGTCTCAGGGGCCAACGTCCTGACTTTC
>TRBD1|TRBV5-8|NA|TRBJ2-7
CASAIKGASYEQYF
TGTGCCAGCGCGATAAAGGGGGCATCCTACGAGCAGTACTTC
>NA|TRBV7-9|NA|TRBJ2-1
CASSPREQFF
TGTGCCAGCAGCCCCCGGGAGCAGTTCTTC
>TRBD1|TRBV7-2|NA|TRBJ1-2
CASSLAGQGAYGYTF
TGTGCCAGCAGCTTAGCTGGACAGGGAGCATATGGCTACACCTTC
>NA|TRBV11-3|NA|TRBJ1-3
CASSLDPSSGNTIYF
TGTGCCAGCAGCTTAGATCCGTCCTCTGGAAACACCATATATTTT
>NA|TRBV2|once|TRBJ1-2
CASSEEGSGYGYTF
TGTGCCAGCAGTGAAGAGGGTTCGGGGTATGGCTACACCTTC
>TRBD1|TRBV11-3|once|TRBJ1-1
CASSPPGTEFSEAFF
TGTGCCAGCAGCCCCCCGGGGACAGAATTCTCTGAAGCTTTCTTT
>TRBD2|TRBV11-2|NA|TRBJ2-3
CASSSKTSGSTDTQYF
TGTGCCAGCAGCTCCAAGACTAGCGGGAGCACAGATACGCAGTATTTT
>NA|TRBV6-6|few|TRBJ1-1
CASSYSPRQIEAFF
TGTGCCAGCAGTTACTCCCCCAGACAGATTGAAGCTTTCTTT
>TRBD2|TRBV4-1|NA|TRBJ2-2
CASSQSGTSGRGLGTGELFF
TGCGCCAGCAGCCAGTCCGGGACTAGCGGGAGGGGCCTGGGTACCGGGGAGCTGTTTTTT
>TRBD2|TRBV28|once|TRBJ2-3
CASRLAGGDTDTQYF
TGTGCCAGCAGACTAGCGGGAGGGGACACAGATACGCAGTATTTT
>NA|TRBV7-3|NA|TRBJ2-5
CASSSAAGETQYF
TGTGCCAGCAGCTCAGCAGCGGGAGAGACCCAGTACTTC
>TRBD1|TRBV6-1|NA|TRBJ1-4
CASTETGGAFEKLFF
TGTGCCAGCACCGAGACAGGGGGCGCATTTGAAAAACTGTTTTTT
>NA|TRBV6-6|NA|TRBJ2-5
CASSWEWETQYF
TGTGCCAGCAGTTGGGAGTGGGAGACCCAGTACTTC
>NA|TRBV28|once|TRBJ1-4
CASSLMYRTNEKLFF
TGTGCCAGCAGTTTAATGTACAGGACTAATGAAAAACTGTTTTTT
>NA|TRBV2|NA|TRBJ2-2
CARGRTADLNTGELFF
TGTGCCAGAGGAAGGACAGCGGATTTGAACACCGGGGAGCTGTTTTTT
>TRBD1|TRBV28|NA|TRBJ1-2
CASRTGGLNGYTF
TGTGCCAGCAGGACAGGGGGCTTAAATGGCTACACCTTC
>TRBD1|TRBV10-3|NA|TRBJ1-1
CAIQGQGATEAFF
TGTGCCATCCAGGGACAGGGGGCGACTGAAGCTTTCTTT
>NA|TRBV5-1|NA|TRBJ2-1
CASRVTVSNEQFF
TGCGCCAGCAGAGTAACAGTTTCCAATGAGCAGTTCTTC
>NA|TRBV6-1|NA|TRBJ2-6
CASSQTVEGANVLTF
TGTGCCAGCAGTCAAACGGTGGAGGGGGCCAACGTCCTGACTTTC
>TRBD1|TRBV5-1|NA|TRBJ2-1
CASSWDRSDNEQFF
TGCGCCAGCAGCTGGGACAGGTCGGACAATGAGCAGTTCTTC
>NA|TRBV7-9|NA|TRBJ1-1
CAGSLDGNTEAFF
TGTGCCGGCAGCTTAGACGGGAACACTGAAGCTTTCTTT